These 27 T cell receptor beta chains share one sample of origin, sequenced in a study of shared clonotypes between healthy human individuals. Terminally differentiated effector memory CD45RA+ cells were excluded from the naive CD8 cells, which were CD45RO-negative and positively selected for CCR7. Sequenced by immunoSEQ multiplex PCR; TCRdb stores in-frame clones only, minus some. The sample holds hundreds of thousands of clones, approximately 90% seen once. The sample taken for sequencing was naive CD8+ T cells sorted from blood. Source of these receptors: a man between 25 and 39 years old in good health.

The chain combines TRBV4-3 with TRBJ2-4, with TRBD1 matching over 9 bases. Germline values: CDR1 LGHNA, CDR2 YSLEER. The J segment lost 4 bases and the V segment lost 1 base, leaving 2 bases of the junction unmatched. The CDR3 covers 15 residues. CDR3 residues: CASSQVQGAKNIQYF. CDR3 sequence (DNA): TGCGCCAGCAGCCAAGTACAGGGGGCGAAAAACATTCAGTACTTC.

The chain joins TRBV29-1 to TRBJ1-2; no firm D call. Germline V CDR1 and CDR2: SQVTM, ANQGSEA. The CDR3 spans 14 residues. With 3 bases removed from V and 0 bases from J, the gap between germline ends came to 11 bases. CDR3 region: CSVDRVGSNYGYTF. The CDR3 DNA reads as TGCAGCGTTGATAGGGTGGGGTCTAACTATGGCTACACCTTC.

The chain carries TRBV28 and TRBJ2-2, with 8 bases that match TRBD1. CDR3 size: 15 residues. CDR1 is MDHEN and CDR2 is SYDVKM in the germline V gene. The junction had 9 bases not matched to a gene; V was cut back by 6 bases and J by 6 bases. CDR3 region: CASSPDRGGAGELFF. Written as DNA, the CDR3 is TGTGCCAGCAGCCCAGACAGGGGAGGTGCCGGGGAGCTGTTTTTT.

On this clone itself: A single base separates this from a much larger clone, so it may be a read error. Different DNA sequences within this sample yield the same CDR3. J is TRBJ2-2 and V is TRBV7-9; D is undetermined. Germline V lookup: CDR1 SEHNR, CDR2 FQNEAQ (reference sequence). This CDR3 has 12 amino acids. The ends were cut back, 4 bases at V and 5 bases at J, with 5 bases in the middle. The CDR3 DNA is TGTGCCAGCAGCTCCGGGACCGGGGAGCTGTTTTTT. Protein sequence: CASSSGTGELFF.

CDR3 sequence (DNA): TGTGCCAGCAGCGACTGGACAGGAGTCACAGATACGCAGTATTTT. Encoded protein: CASSDWTGVTDTQYF. This chain joins TRBV5-6 and TRBJ2-3; 7 bases are shared with TRBD1. Germline-derived CDR1 and CDR2 are SGHDT and YYEEEE. The J segment lost 2 bases and the V segment lost 4 bases, leaving 7 bases of the junction unmatched. CDR3 size: 15 residues.

The CDR3 sequence: CASRAGAGGYEQYF. In DNA form, the CDR3 reads TGTGCCAGCAGGGCGGGAGCGGGTGGCTACGAGCAGTACTTC. J is TRBJ2-7 and V is TRBV2, with 7 bases aligning to TRBD2. There are 14 residues in the CDR3. Trimming at V came to 6 bases and at J to 3 bases, leaving 8 bases not matched to a gene. Germline V gives CDR1 SNHLY, CDR2 FYNNEI.

This clone was seen many times. This chain joins TRBV19 and TRBJ2-1, with 8 bases fitting TRBD1. The CDR3 has 17 amino acids. Per the germline V gene, CDR1 is LNHDA and CDR2 is SQIVND (reference sequence). After removal of 3 bases from V and 5 bases from J, the junction contained 12 bases not matched to a gene. This CDR3 reads CASSIWQGASVNNEQFF. CDR3 in DNA: TGTGCCAGTAGTATTTGGCAGGGGGCCAGTGTAAACAATGAGCAGTTCTTC.

To note about this clone: The sample holds other DNA sequences that translate to the same CDR3. V gene TRBV7-6 combines with J gene TRBJ2-1; D gene ambiguous. The CDR3 is 13 amino acids. Germline V gives CDR1 SGHVS, CDR2 FNYEAQ. V lost 0 bases and J lost 2, with 2 bases in between. The CDR3 nucleotides are TGTGCCAGCAGCTTAGCGGCCTACAATGAGCAGTTCTTC. Amino acids: CASSLAAYNEQFF.

On this clone: Distinct nucleotide sequences in the sample also encode this CDR3. The chain recombines TRBV6-5 with TRBJ2-7; tentatively, D is TRBD1 (6 bases). This CDR3 has 12 amino acids. Germline assignment: CDR1 MNHEY and CDR2 SVGAGI. V dropped 2 bases and J dropped 4 bases, with 6 bases sitting between them. CDR3 in DNA: TGTGCCAGCAGTTACCAGGGGTACGAGCAGTACTTC. The encoded protein is CASSYQGYEQYF.

This sequence joins TRBV4-1 and TRBJ1-2; D is uncertain. This CDR3 region has 11 residues. V shed 5 bases and J shed 8 bases, with 9 bases lying between them. Germline CDR1 is MGHRA and CDR2 is YSYEKL. CDR3 in DNA: TGCGCCAGCAGCAACAGCGGCGGCTACACCTTC. Protein product: CASSNSGGYTF.

The chain has TRBV5-1 and TRBJ2-1; TRBD2 matches 9 bases. V lost 0 bases to trimming and J lost 8 bases; unmatched junction nucleotides: 12. Germline V gene data show CDR1 as SGHRS and CDR2 as YFSETQ. The CDR3 is 17 residues long. CDR3 region: CASSLESVAGGGYEQFF. The CDR3 nucleotides are TGCGCCAGCAGCTTGGAGTCTGTCGCGGGAGGGGGTTATGAGCAGTTCTTC.

The chain uses TRBV15 and TRBJ2-7; D is uncertain. CDR1 and CDR2 (germline): LNHNV, YYDKDF (reference sequence). The CDR3 runs 14 residues. The V and J ends lost 5 bases and 2 bases respectively, with 13 bases between them. CDR3 region: CATSQTALAYEQYF. As DNA, the CDR3 is TGTGCCACCAGCCAAACTGCCCTAGCCTACGAGCAGTACTTC.

On this clone itself: This specimen includes other DNA sequences encoding the same CDR3. This chain links TRBV5-1 with TRBJ2-7, with D perhaps being TRBD1 or TRBD2 (5 bases each). V was pared by 3 bases and J by 3 bases, with 10 bases between. The CDR3 covers 13 residues. Looked up from germline, CDR1 is SGHRS and CDR2 is YFSETQ. The CDR3: CASSSGTLYEQYF. DNA for the CDR3: TGCGCCAGCAGCTCCGGGACCCTCTACGAGCAGTACTTC. The full variable domain, with the rest looked up from reference TRBV5-1 and TRBJ2-7, is KAGVTQTPRYLIKTRGQQVTLSCSPISGHRSVSWYQQTPGQGLQFLFEYFSETQRNKGNFPGRFSGRQFSNSRSEMNVSTLELGDSALYLCASSSGTLYEQYFGPGTRLTVT.

This clone has more than one count but fewer than ten. The rearrangement joins TRBV7-9 to TRBJ1-2; 7 bases agree with TRBD1. This CDR3 contains 16 residues. CDR1 and CDR2 (germline): SEHNR, FQNEAQ (reference sequence). V trimming: 5 bases; J trimming: 5 bases; junction bases outside the gene matches: 14. CDR3 region: CASSGTGTATGYGYTF. The CDR3 DNA reads as TGTGCCAGCAGCGGAACCGGGACAGCGACTGGTTATGGCTACACCTTC.

The chain has TRBV27 and TRBJ2-7; the match to TRBD2 covers 7 bases. Germline V lookup: CDR1 MNHEY, CDR2 SMNVEV (reference sequence). With 6 bases clipped from V and 6 bases from J, the junction kept 8 bases outside the gene matches. This CDR3 is 13 amino acids long. CDR3 loop: CASRPTSVREQYF. The CDR3, as DNA: TGTGCCAGCAGACCCACTAGCGTTCGCGAGCAGTACTTC.

V usage is TRBV30 and J usage is TRBJ2-7; 8 bases line up with TRBD1. V shed 3 bases, J shed 2 bases, and the junction held 9 bases outside the gene matches. Germline loops: CDR1 GTSNPN, CDR2 SVGIG (reference sequence). This CDR3 spans 15 amino acids. The CDR3 DNA reads as TGTGCCTGGAGCCAGGACAGGGATAGGGCCTACGAGCAGTACTTC. Encoded protein: CAWSQDRDRAYEQYF.

V gene TRBV4-1 combines with J gene TRBJ2-5; a weak D match, TRBD2 (5 bases). V was trimmed by 1 base and J by 4 bases, leaving 10 bases between them. CDR3 length equals 14 residues. Germline V gives CDR1 MGHRA, CDR2 YSYEKL. In DNA form, the CDR3 reads TGCGCCAGCAGCCAAGTTTCAGAGGGAGAGACCCAGTACTTC. Its protein product is CASSQVSEGETQYF.

CDR3 protein: CASSTYLMNTEAFF. In DNA form, the CDR3 reads TGTGCCAGCAGTACATACCTCATGAACACTGAAGCTTTCTTT. The chain links TRBV27 to TRBJ1-1; D ambiguous. This CDR3 contains 14 residues. With 5 bases removed from V and 0 bases from J, the gap between germline ends came to 10 bases. Germline V gene sequence: CDR1 MNHEY, CDR2 SMNVEV (reference sequence).

The rearrangement uses TRBV27 and TRBJ2-5; 7 bases fit TRBD1. Trimming took 3 bases from V and 4 from J; bases not matched to a gene: 5. Germline V gene sequence: CDR1 MNHEY, CDR2 SMNVEV (reference sequence). The CDR3 consists of 14 residues. Here the CDR3 DNA reads TGTGCCAGCAGTTTGACAGGGCCAGGAGAGACCCAGTACTTC. This codes for CASSLTGPGETQYF.

This clone appeared many times. The V gene is TRBV28, the J gene TRBJ2-1; D is possibly TRBD1 (6 bases). The CDR3 consists of 17 residues. V was clipped by 4 bases and J by 5 bases, with 21 bases between them. CDR1 is MDHEN and CDR2 is SYDVKM in the germline V gene. The CDR3 protein is CASSSTTGQIHDNEQFF. In nucleotides, the CDR3 is TGTGCCAGCAGTTCGACGACAGGTCAGATCCATGACAATGAGCAGTTCTTC.

This chain connects TRBV28 to TRBJ2-6, with 7 nucleotides matching TRBD1. The V and J ends lost 5 bases and 0 bases, in that order; junction bases with no gene match: 4. Per germline, CDR1 MDHEN and CDR2 SYDVKM. The length of the CDR3 is 16 residues. The CDR3 protein is CASSPDRASGANVLTF. CDR3 bases: TGTGCCAGCAGTCCTGACAGGGCCTCTGGGGCCAACGTCCTGACTTTC. The whole variable domain, filled in from reference TRBV28 and TRBJ2-6, reads DVKVTQSSRYLVKRTGEKVFLECVQDMDHENMFWYRQDPGLGLRLIYFSYDVKMKEKGDIPEGYSVSREKKERFSLILESASTNQTSMYLCASSPDRASGANVLTFGAGSRLTVL.

The V and J genes are TRBV11-2 and TRBJ2-7, with TRBD2 matching over 8 bases. CDR1 and CDR2 (germline): SGHAT, FQNNGV. The J segment lost 3 bases and the V segment lost 7 bases, leaving 8 bases of the junction unmatched. The CDR3 spans 14 residues. CDR3 amino acids: CASTSESGSYEQYF. CDR3 sequence (DNA): TGTGCCAGCACCTCGGAGAGCGGGAGCTACGAGCAGTACTTC. The full variable domain, rest sourced from reference TRBV11-2 and TRBJ2-7, is EAGVAQSPRYKIIEKRQSVAFWCNPISGHATLYWYQQILGQGPKLLIQFQNNGVVDDSQLPKDRFSAERLKGVDSTLKIQPAKLEDSAVYLCASTSESGSYEQYFGPGTRLTVT.

The gene calls are TRBV6-5 and TRBJ1-3; TRBD1 matches at 9 bases. Trimming removed 7 bases from V and 6 bases from J; junction bases left unmatched: 10. Germline V CDR1 and CDR2: MNHEY, SVGAGI. The CDR3 covers 15 residues. The chain's CDR3 is CASKEGQGRSNTIYF. CDR3 in DNA: TGTGCCAGCAAAGAGGGACAGGGTCGTTCAAACACCATATATTTT.

The chain joins TRBV28 to TRBJ1-1; D ambiguous. CDR1 MDHEN and CDR2 SYDVKM come from the germline V gene. The germline V and J ends were trimmed by 3 bases and 5 bases, with 7 bases remaining between them. This CDR3 has 12 amino acids. The CDR3 loop is CASSFSRTEAFF. CDR3 bases: TGTGCCAGCAGTTTCAGCAGGACTGAAGCTTTCTTT. Combining the CDR3 with reference TRBV28 and TRBJ1-1 gives the whole variable domain DVKVTQSSRYLVKRTGEKVFLECVQDMDHENMFWYRQDPGLGLRLIYFSYDVKMKEKGDIPEGYSVSREKKERFSLILESASTNQTSMYLCASSFSRTEAFFGQGTRLTVV.

The chain has TRBV28 and TRBJ2-2; 7 bases agree with TRBD2. The CDR3 is 14 amino acids. The germline CDR1 and CDR2 sequences are MDHEN and SYDVKM. The V gene end was trimmed by 6 bases and the J gene end by 7 bases; junction bases not matched to a gene: 8. CDR3 DNA sequence: TGTGCCAGCAGCTTGGGGAGGGCCTACGGGGAGCTGTTTTTT. This gives the protein CASSLGRAYGELFF.

V gene TRBV28 combines with J gene TRBJ2-4, with 8 bases fitting TRBD1. The V gene's germline CDR1 is MDHEN and CDR2 SYDVKM. The CDR3 sequence is 18 residues long. After removal of 9 bases from V and 0 bases from J, the junction contained 16 bases not matched to a gene. Here the CDR3 reads CARTPETGVFIAKNIQYF. Here the CDR3 DNA reads TGTGCCAGGACCCCGGAGACAGGGGTATTCATAGCCAAAAACATTCAGTACTTC.

Only one count was recorded for this clone. The rearrangement uses TRBV4-3 and TRBJ1-5, with a weak D call TRBD1 (6 bases). Germline V gene data show CDR1 as LGHNA and CDR2 as YSLEER. The CDR3 consists of 16 residues. With 4 bases removed from V and 7 bases from J, the gap between germline ends came to 20 bases. CDR3 sequence reads: CASSPSAGGAWQPQHF. In DNA form, the CDR3 reads TGCGCCAGCAGCCCTTCCGCGGGGGGCGCGTGGCAGCCCCAGCATTTT.